What follows is one T cell receptor (beta chain) and its context. Its antigen remains unidentified. This entry is derived from a study of Ad26.COV2.S vaccination and SARS-CoV-2 variants. General study points: Vaccinated individuals (as opposed to placebo recipients) had higher spike-specific TCR breadth.

Here immunoSEQ multiplex PCR was the method, and the copy in TCRdb shows in-frame clones only, minus some. The sample records about 400,000 clones, around 89% being singletons. Specified treatment: 19 received Ad26.COV2.S at low or high dose, single or two shots; about 5 received placebo; per-sample allocation not given. The samples were gathered on day 63 after the first injection of vaccine or placebo. Vaccination employed an Ad26 vector expressing the Wuhan-strain SARS-CoV-2 spike. V was pared by 1 base and J by 3 bases, with 4 bases between. CDR1 is KGHSH and CDR2 is LQKENI in the germline V gene. The CDR3 sequence is 12 residues long.

V gene TRBV18 combines with J gene TRBJ2-7; no clear D gene. The source material was peripheral blood, sampled in a trial of Ad26.COV2.S vaccine versus placebo. This TCR was sampled from a person between 18 and 65 years old who received the Ad26.COV2.S COVID-19 vaccine or a placebo. For the CDR3, the DNA is TGTGCCAGCTCACCACAAAGCTACGAGCAGTACTTC. Its protein product is CASSPQSYEQYF.